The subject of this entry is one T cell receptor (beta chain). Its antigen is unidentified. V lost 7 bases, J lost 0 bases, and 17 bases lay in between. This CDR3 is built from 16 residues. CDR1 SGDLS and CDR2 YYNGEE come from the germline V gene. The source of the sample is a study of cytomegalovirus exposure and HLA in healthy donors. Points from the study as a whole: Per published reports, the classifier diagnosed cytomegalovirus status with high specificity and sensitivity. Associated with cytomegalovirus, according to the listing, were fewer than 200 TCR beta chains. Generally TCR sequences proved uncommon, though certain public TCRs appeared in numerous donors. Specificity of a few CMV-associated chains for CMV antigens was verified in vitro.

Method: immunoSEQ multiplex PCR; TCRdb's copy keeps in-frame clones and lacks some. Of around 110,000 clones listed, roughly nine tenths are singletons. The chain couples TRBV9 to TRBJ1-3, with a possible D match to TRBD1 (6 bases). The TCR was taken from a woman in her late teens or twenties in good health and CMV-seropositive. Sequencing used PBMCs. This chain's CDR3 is CASGPRDTVSGNTIYF. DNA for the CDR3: TGTGCCAGCGGCCCTCGGGACACAGTCTCTGGAAACACCATATATTTT.